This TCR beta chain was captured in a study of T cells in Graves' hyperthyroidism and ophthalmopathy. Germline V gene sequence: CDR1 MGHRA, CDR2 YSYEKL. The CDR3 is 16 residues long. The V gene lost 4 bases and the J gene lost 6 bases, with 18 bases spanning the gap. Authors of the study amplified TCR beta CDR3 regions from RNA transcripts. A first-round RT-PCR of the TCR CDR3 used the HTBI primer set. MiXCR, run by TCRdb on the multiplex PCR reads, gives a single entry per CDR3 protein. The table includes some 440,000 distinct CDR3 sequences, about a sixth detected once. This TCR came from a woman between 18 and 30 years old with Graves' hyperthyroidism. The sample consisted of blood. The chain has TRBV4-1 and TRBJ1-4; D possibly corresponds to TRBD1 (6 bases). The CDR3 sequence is CASSRGRGGGDEKLFF. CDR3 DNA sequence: TGCGCCAGCAGCCGCGGACGGGGGGGCGGAGATGAAAAACTGTTTTTT.